A selection of T cell receptor beta chains follows, all from one sample in a study of graft-versus-host responses after intestinal transplantation. TCRdb keeps only in-frame clones here, not all; method: immunoSEQ multiplex PCR. The sample lists more than 65,000 clones, roughly 90% occurring once. The antigens for these receptors are not known. This material consisted of unstimulated CD8+ T cells sorted from spleen or lymph node cells, taken before transplant. The source of these receptors is a human donor who was the organ donor for an intestinal transplant. CDR3s include the opening cysteine and the closing phenylalanine or tryptophan. Each record gives: clone size, D gene, V gene, J gene, CDR3 protein, CDR3 DNA. D genes are given only for firm matches. Only part of the rows carry a size: once, few, many, or a class if the clone is expanded.

clone size: once; D gene: NA; V gene: TRBV6-5; J gene: TRBJ2-7; CDR3 protein: CASSAFGGYEQYF; CDR3 DNA: TGTGCCAGCAGTGCATTCGGGGGCTACGAGCAGTACTTC
clone size: NA; D gene: NA; V gene: TRBV5-5; J gene: TRBJ2-1; CDR3 protein: CASSAGSFSYNEQFF; CDR3 DNA: TGTGCCAGCAGCGCCGGGAGTTTCTCCTACAATGAGCAGTTCTTC
clone size: once; D gene: TRBD2; V gene: TRBV27; J gene: TRBJ2-1; CDR3 protein: CASSGLAGGNEQFF; CDR3 DNA: TGTGCCAGCAGCGGACTAGCGGGAGGGAATGAGCAGTTCTTC
clone size: NA; D gene: NA; V gene: TRBV19; J gene: TRBJ1-1; CDR3 protein: CASSMGGLNTEAFF; CDR3 DNA: TGTGCCAGTAGTATGGGGGGGCTGAACACTGAAGCTTTCTTT
clone size: NA; D gene: NA; V gene: TRBV19; J gene: TRBJ2-3; CDR3 protein: CASAFGWGLSTDTQYF; CDR3 DNA: TGTGCCAGCGCATTCGGGTGGGGACTTAGCACAGATACGCAGTATTTT
clone size: NA; D gene: TRBD2; V gene: TRBV14; J gene: TRBJ2-1; CDR3 protein: CASSQDLRWGWLAGDQFF; CDR3 DNA: TGTGCCAGCAGCCAAGATCTTAGGTGGGGGTGGCTAGCGGGAGATCAGTTCTTC
clone size: once; D gene: TRBD2; V gene: TRBV5-1; J gene: TRBJ2-3; CDR3 protein: CASSSRTSGVSTDTQYF; CDR3 DNA: TGCGCCAGCAGCTCCAGGACTAGCGGGGTTAGCACAGATACGCAGTATTTT
clone size: NA; D gene: NA; V gene: TRBV6-1; J gene: TRBJ2-7; CDR3 protein: CASRDGAGYEQYF; CDR3 DNA: TGTGCCAGCAGGGACGGAGCCGGCTACGAGCAGTACTTC
clone size: NA; D gene: NA; V gene: TRBV10-2; J gene: TRBJ2-3; CDR3 protein: CASSESAGSIDTQYF; CDR3 DNA: TGCGCCAGCAGTGAATCGGCGGGAAGTATAGATACGCAGTATTTT
clone size: once; D gene: NA; V gene: TRBV5-6; J gene: TRBJ2-3; CDR3 protein: CASSWTVDTQYF; CDR3 DNA: TGTGCCAGCAGCTGGACAGTGGATACGCAGTATTTT
clone size: NA; D gene: NA; V gene: TRBV7-9; J gene: TRBJ1-5; CDR3 protein: CASSFIIGKGGNQPQHF; CDR3 DNA: TGTGCCAGCAGCTTTATAATAGGGAAGGGCGGCAATCAGCCCCAGCATTTT
clone size: NA; D gene: NA; V gene: TRBV5-1; J gene: TRBJ2-5; CDR3 protein: CASSLDVEGPHETQYF; CDR3 DNA: TGCGCCAGCAGCTTGGATGTAGAGGGCCCGCATGAGACCCAGTACTTC
clone size: NA; D gene: NA; V gene: TRBV10-3; J gene: TRBJ1-2; CDR3 protein: CAISESGGRTF; CDR3 DNA: TGTGCCATCAGTGAGTCGGGGGGTCGCACCTTC
clone size: NA; D gene: NA; V gene: TRBV4-1; J gene: TRBJ1-1; CDR3 protein: CASSPWDGNTEAFF; CDR3 DNA: TGCGCCAGCAGCCCCTGGGACGGGAACACTGAAGCTTTCTTT
clone size: once; D gene: NA; V gene: TRBV4-1; J gene: TRBJ2-7; CDR3 protein: CASSQRLEYEQYF; CDR3 DNA: TGCGCCAGCAGCCAAAGATTAGAATACGAGCAGTACTTC
clone size: NA; D gene: TRBD2; V gene: TRBV4-2; J gene: TRBJ2-7; CDR3 protein: CASSQESASGANEQYF; CDR3 DNA: TGTGCCAGCAGCCAAGAATCGGCTAGCGGGGCTAACGAGCAGTACTTC
clone size: once; D gene: TRBD1; V gene: TRBV7-9; J gene: TRBJ1-5; CDR3 protein: CASSFGQGENQPQHF; CDR3 DNA: TGTGCCAGCAGCTTCGGCCAGGGGGAGAATCAGCCCCAGCATTTT
clone size: NA; D gene: NA; V gene: TRBV5-5; J gene: TRBJ1-1; CDR3 protein: CASSWRPDKTSAFF; CDR3 DNA: TGTGCCAGCAGCTGGCGCCCGGACAAGACGTCAGCTTTCTTT
clone size: NA; D gene: NA; V gene: TRBV5-1; J gene: TRBJ1-3; CDR3 protein: CASSLEEGAGNTIYF; CDR3 DNA: TGCGCCAGCAGCTTGGAGGAGGGGGCTGGAAACACCATATATTTT
clone size: NA; D gene: TRBD2; V gene: TRBV28; J gene: TRBJ2-1; CDR3 protein: CASSFTSGYNEQFF; CDR3 DNA: TGTGCCAGCAGTTTCACTAGCGGCTACAATGAGCAGTTCTTC
clone size: NA; D gene: NA; V gene: TRBV27; J gene: TRBJ2-7; CDR3 protein: CASSLSRGAYEQYF; CDR3 DNA: TGTGCCAGCAGTTTGTCTAGGGGGGCCTACGAGCAGTACTTC
clone size: NA; D gene: TRBD1; V gene: TRBV7-6; J gene: TRBJ2-7; CDR3 protein: CASSFSFGTGGPYEQYF; CDR3 DNA: TGTGCCAGCAGCTTCTCCTTTGGGACAGGGGGCCCCTACGAGCAGTACTTC
clone size: NA; D gene: TRBD2; V gene: TRBV6-5; J gene: TRBJ2-7; CDR3 protein: CASSPGLVSTYEQYF; CDR3 DNA: TGTGCCAGCAGTCCGGGACTAGTTTCGACGTACGAGCAGTACTTC
clone size: NA; D gene: TRBD2; V gene: TRBV9; J gene: TRBJ2-5; CDR3 protein: CASSPRGLAAEQYF; CDR3 DNA: TGTGCCAGCAGCCCCCGCGGACTAGCTGCGGAGCAGTACTTC
clone size: NA; D gene: NA; V gene: TRBV2; J gene: TRBJ1-2; CDR3 protein: CASSELPGNYGYTF; CDR3 DNA: TGTGCCAGCAGTGAACTCCCCGGGAACTATGGCTACACCTTC